This TCR beta chain was recorded in a study of CD8 T cells in Susac syndrome. CDR1 and CDR2 (germline): DFQATT, SNEGSKA (reference sequence). The CDR3 loop spans 15 amino acids. V trimming: 5 bases; J trimming: 3 bases; junction bases outside the gene matches: 7. A quantity of roughly 0.5 to 1 ug RNA underwent reverse transcription using random hexamers. Coverage of TCR beta CDR3 amplification by immunoSEQ multiplex PCR extended to 54 Vbeta and 13 Jbeta. Via MiXCR, TCRdb re-called the immunoSEQ multiplex PCR reads, giving one row per CDR3 protein. This sample has a few hundred thousand distinct CDR3 sequences, with 80% to 95% found just once. While CD8+ and CD4+ T cells were isolated negatively, TEMRA cells were enriched by FACS.

V usage is TRBV20-1 and J usage is TRBJ2-2, with TRBD1 identical over 9 bases. This sequence was found in a human donor with multiple sclerosis. The sequenced sample consisted of CD8+ T cells from PBMCs. The CDR3 nucleotides are TGCAGTGCTCCTGGGACAGGGAGGGACACCGGGGAGCTGTTTTTT. Protein product: CSAPGTGRDTGELFF.